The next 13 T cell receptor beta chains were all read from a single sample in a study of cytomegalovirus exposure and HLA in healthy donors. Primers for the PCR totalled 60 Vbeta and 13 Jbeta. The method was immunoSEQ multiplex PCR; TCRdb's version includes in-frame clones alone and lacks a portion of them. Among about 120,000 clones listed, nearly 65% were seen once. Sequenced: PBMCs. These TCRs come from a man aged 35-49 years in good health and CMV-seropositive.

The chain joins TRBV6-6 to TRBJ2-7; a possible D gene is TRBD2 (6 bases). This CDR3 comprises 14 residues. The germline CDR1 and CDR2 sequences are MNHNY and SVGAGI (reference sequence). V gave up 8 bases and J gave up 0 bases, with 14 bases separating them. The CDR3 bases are TGTGCCAGCTCGACGGAGGGTCGCTCCTACGAGCAGTACTTC. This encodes CASSTEGRSYEQYF.

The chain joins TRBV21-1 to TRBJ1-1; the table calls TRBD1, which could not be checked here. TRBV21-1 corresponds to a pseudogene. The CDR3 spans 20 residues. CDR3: CASSILKDRGEFLMNTEAFF. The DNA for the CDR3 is TGTGCCAGCAGCATCTTAAAGGACAGGGGGGAGTTTCTCATGAACACTGAAGCTTTCTTT.

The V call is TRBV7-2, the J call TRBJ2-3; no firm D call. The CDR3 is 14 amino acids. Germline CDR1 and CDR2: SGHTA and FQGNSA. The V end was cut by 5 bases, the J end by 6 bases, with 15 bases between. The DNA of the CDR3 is TGTGCCAGCAGCCGTATAAGCCCGTCCGATACGCAGTATTTT. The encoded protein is CASSRISPSDTQYF. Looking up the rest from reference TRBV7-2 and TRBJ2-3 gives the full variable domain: GAGVSQSPSNKVTEKGKDVELRCDPISGHTALYWYRQSLGQGLEFLIYFQGNSAPDKSGLPSDRFSAERTGGSVSTLTIQRTQQEDSAVYLCASSRISPSDTQYFGPGTRLTVL.

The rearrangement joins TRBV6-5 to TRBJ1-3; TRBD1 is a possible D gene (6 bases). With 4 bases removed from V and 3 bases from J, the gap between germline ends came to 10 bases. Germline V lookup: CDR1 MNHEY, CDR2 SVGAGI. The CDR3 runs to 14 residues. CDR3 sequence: CASSSQGGGNTIYF. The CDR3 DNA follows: TGTGCCAGCAGTTCACAGGGTGGTGGAAACACCATATATTTT.

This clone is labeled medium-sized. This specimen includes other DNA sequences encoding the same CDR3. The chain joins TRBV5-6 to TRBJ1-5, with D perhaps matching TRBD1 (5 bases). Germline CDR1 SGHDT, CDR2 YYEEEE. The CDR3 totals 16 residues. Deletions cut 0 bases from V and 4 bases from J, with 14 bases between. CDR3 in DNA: TGTGCCAGCAGCTTGGCTCTCGGGAGGGGTAATCAGCCCCAGCATTTT. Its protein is CASSLALGRGNQPQHF.

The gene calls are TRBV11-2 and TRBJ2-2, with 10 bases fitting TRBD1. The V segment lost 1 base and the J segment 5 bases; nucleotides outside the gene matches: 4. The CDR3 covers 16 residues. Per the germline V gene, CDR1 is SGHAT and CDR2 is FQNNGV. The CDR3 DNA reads TGTGCCAGCAGCTTAGGTGTGGGACAGGGGACCGGGGAGCTGTTTTTT. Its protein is CASSLGVGQGTGELFF.

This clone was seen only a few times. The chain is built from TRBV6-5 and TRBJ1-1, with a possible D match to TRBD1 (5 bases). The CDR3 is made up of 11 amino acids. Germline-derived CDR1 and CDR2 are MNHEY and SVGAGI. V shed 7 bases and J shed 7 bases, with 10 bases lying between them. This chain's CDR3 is CASKGPFEAFF. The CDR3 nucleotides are TGTGCCAGCAAGGGGCCGTTTGAAGCTTTCTTT.

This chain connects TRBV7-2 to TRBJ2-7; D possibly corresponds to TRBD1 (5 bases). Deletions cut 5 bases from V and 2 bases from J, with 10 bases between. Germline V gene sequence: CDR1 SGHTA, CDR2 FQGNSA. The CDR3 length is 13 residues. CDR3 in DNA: TGTGCCAGCAGCCAGGGCAGAGCCTACGAGCAGTACTTC. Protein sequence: CASSQGRAYEQYF.

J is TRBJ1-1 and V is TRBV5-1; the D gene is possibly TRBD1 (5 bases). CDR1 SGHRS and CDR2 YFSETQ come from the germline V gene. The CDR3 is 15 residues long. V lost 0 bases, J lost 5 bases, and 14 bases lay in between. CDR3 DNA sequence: TGCGCCAGCAGCTTGGGTTGGCAGGGCAAAACTGAAGCTTTCTTT. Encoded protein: CASSLGWQGKTEAFF.

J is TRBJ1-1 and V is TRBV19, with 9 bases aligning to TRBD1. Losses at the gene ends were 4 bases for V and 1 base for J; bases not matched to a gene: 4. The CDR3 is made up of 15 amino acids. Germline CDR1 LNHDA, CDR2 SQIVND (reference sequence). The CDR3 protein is CASSSRQGGNTEAFF. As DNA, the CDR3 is TGTGCCAGTAGTAGTCGACAGGGGGGGAACACTGAAGCTTTCTTT.

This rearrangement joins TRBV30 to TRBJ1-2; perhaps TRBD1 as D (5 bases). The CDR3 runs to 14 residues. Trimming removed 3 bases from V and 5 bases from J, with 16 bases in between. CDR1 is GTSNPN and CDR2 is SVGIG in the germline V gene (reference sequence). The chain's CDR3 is CAWRPEPGGYGYTF. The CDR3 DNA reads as TGTGCCTGGAGACCAGAACCGGGGGGTTATGGCTACACCTTC.

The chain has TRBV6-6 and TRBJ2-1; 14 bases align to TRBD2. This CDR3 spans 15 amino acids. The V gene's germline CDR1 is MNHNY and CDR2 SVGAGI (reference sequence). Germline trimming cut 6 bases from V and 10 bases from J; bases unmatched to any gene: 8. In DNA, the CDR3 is TGTGCCAGCAGAAACCTGGGACTAGCGGGAGACGAGCAGTTCTTC. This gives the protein CASRNLGLAGDEQFF.

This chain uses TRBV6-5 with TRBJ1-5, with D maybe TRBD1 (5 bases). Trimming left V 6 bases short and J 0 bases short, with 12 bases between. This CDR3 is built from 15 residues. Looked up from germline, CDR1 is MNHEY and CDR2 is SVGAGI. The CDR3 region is CASSTGYLSNQPQHF. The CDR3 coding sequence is TGTGCCAGCAGCACAGGTTACCTTAGCAATCAGCCCCAGCATTTT.